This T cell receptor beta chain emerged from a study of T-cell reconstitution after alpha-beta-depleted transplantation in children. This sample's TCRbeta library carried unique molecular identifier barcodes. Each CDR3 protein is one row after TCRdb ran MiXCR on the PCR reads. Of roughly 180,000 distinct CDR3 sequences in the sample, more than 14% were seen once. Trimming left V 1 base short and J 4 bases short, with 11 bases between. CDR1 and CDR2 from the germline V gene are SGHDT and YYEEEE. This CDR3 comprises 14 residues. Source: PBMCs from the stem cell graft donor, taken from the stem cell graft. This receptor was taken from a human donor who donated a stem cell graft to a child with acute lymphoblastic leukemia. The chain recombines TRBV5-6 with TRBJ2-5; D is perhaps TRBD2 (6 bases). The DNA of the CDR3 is TGTGCCAGCAGCTTGTATCCTAGCGTAGAGACCCAGTACTTC. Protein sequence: CASSLYPSVETQYF.